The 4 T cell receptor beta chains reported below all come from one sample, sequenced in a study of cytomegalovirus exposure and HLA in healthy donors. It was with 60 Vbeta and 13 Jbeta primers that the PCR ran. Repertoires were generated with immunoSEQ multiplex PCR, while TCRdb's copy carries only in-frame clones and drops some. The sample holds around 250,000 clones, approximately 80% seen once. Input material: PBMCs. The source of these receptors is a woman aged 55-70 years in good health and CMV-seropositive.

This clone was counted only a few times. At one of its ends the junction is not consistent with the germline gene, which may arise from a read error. CDR3 in amino acids: CASSEGGTSGVF. CDR3 coding DNA: TGTGCCAGCAGTGAAGGCGGGACGTCCGGAGTGTTC. V is TRBV6-1 and J is TRBJ2-7; D is perhaps TRBD2 (6 bases). The CDR3 is 12 amino acids. Germline CDR1 reads MNHNS; CDR2 reads SASEGT.

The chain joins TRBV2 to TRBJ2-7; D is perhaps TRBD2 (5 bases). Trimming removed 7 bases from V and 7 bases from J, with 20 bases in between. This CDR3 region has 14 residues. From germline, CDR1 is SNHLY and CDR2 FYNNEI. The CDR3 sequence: CASNSGGGTWEQYF. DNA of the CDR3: TGTGCCAGCAACTCCGGCGGAGGAACTTGGGAGCAGTACTTC.

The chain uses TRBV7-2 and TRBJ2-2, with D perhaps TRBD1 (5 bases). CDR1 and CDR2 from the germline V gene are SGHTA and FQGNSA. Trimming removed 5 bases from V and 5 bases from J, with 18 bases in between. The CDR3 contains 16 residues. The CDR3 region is CASSLAPAGQTGELFF. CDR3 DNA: TGTGCCAGCAGCCTCGCCCCGGCAGGGCAAACCGGGGAGCTGTTTTTT.

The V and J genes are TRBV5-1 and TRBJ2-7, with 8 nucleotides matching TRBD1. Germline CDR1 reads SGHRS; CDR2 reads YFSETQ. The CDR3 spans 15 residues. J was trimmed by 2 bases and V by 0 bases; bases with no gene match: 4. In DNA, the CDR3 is TGCGCCAGCAGCTTGGGACAGGGGCCGGCCTACGAGCAGTACTTC. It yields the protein CASSLGQGPAYEQYF.